This entry features one TCR beta chain sequence. As yet, its antigen is unknown. MiXCR was run by TCRdb on the RT-PCR reads, yielding one entry per CDR3 protein. This sample yields about 700,000 distinct CDR3 sequences, of which 15% to 18% are seen a single time; 9.5% to 13% belongs to the top ten. The CDR3 totals 14 residues. Germline CDR1 and CDR2: MNHEY and SVGEGT. V was clipped by 2 bases and J by 9 bases; unmatched bases: 3. The sample comes from a study of response to subunit inactivated influenza vaccine. Findings and limits, study-wide: Authors proposed each seasonal influenza vaccination draws in few new T cells.

Sequenced material: PBMCs from blood, taken 11 to 12 days after vaccination. This chain joins TRBV6-2 or TRBV6-3 and TRBJ1-6; 8 nucleotides match TRBD1. The clonotype originates from a man between 45 and 60 years old who received an inactivated influenza vaccine. In nucleotides, the CDR3 is TGTGCCAGCAGTTACGGGACAGGCTCTTCACCCCTCCACTTT. As protein: CASSYGTGSSPLHF.